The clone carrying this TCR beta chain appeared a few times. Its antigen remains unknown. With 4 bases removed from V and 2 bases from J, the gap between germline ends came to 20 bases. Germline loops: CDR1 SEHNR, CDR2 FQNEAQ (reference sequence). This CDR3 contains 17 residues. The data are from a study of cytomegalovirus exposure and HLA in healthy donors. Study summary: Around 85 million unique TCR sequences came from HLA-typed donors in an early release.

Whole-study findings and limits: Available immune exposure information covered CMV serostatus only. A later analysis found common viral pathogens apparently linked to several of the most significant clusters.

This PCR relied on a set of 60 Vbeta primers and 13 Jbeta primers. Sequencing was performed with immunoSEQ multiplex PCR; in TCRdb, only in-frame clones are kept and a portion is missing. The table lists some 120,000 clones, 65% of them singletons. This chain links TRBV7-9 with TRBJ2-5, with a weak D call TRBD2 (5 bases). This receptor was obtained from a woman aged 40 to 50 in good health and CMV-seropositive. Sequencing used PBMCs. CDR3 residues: CASSSSPEVDYQETQYF. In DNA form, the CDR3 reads TGTGCCAGCAGCTCCAGCCCTGAGGTCGACTATCAAGAGACCCAGTACTTC.